The T cell receptor beta chain under discussion was sequenced for a study of Ad26.COV2.S vaccination and SARS-CoV-2 variants. To note about this clone: Its target is not known.

V lost 7 bases, J lost 2 bases, and 14 bases lay in between. This CDR3 comprises 15 residues. Study-wide results and limits: Across vaccine and placebo recipients, the breadth of non-spike TCRs was similar. There was reportedly substantial breadth in spike-specific CD8+ and CD4+ T cell responses after vaccination.

Clones were read by immunoSEQ multiplex PCR, and TCRdb kept only the in-frame ones, dropping some. This sample has about 350,000 clones; about 92% occur once, and the top ten carry under 4%. The source is a human donor who had recovered from COVID-19. The source material was peripheral blood, sampled after recovery from COVID-19. V and J are TRBV6-7 and TRBJ2-2; D possibly corresponds to TRBD2 (7 bases). TRBV6-7 is an ORF, with its function uncertain. The CDR3 is CASITGGPNTGELFF. DNA of the CDR3: TGTGCCAGCATCACCGGGGGGCCCAACACCGGGGAGCTGTTTTTT.